This passage covers 28 T cell receptor beta chains from one sample sequenced in a study of blood T cell repertoires in COVID-19. Sequenced by immunoSEQ multiplex PCR; TCRdb stores in-frame clones only, minus some. The sample consists of 290,000 or so clones, around nine tenths of them appearing once. Sequenced: PBMCs or T cells enriched from blood (not recorded which). These receptors all stem from a woman aged 25 to 39 who had recovered from COVID-19.

The chain uses TRBV16 and TRBJ1-1, with no clear D. The CDR3 sequence is 13 residues long. The germline CDR1 and CDR2 sequences are KGHSY and FQNENV. V shed 1 base and J shed 6 bases, with 9 bases lying between them. The CDR3 spells CASSQLGSAEAFF. CDR3 nucleotide sequence: TGTGCCAGCAGCCAATTAGGGAGCGCTGAAGCTTTCTTT.

This sequence joins TRBV24-1 and TRBJ2-1; 10 bases fit TRBD2. The CDR3 is made up of 13 amino acids. Per the germline V gene, CDR1 is KGHDR and CDR2 is SFDVKD. V lost 6 bases and J lost 9; bases outside the gene matches: 4. The CDR3 nucleotides read TGTGCCACCAGTACTAGCGGGATCGGTGAGCAGTTCTTC. This gives the protein CATSTSGIGEQFF.

The chain uses TRBV18 and TRBJ1-5, with 7 positions matching TRBD1. CDR3 length: 15 residues. Looked up from germline, CDR1 is KGHSH and CDR2 is LQKENI. With 2 bases clipped from V and 4 bases from J, the junction kept 5 bases outside the gene matches. The CDR3 loop is CASSPSQGTNQPQHF. The CDR3 nucleotides read TGTGCCAGCTCACCATCACAGGGGACGAATCAGCCCCAGCATTTT. Full variable domain (remainder filled in from reference TRBV18 and TRBJ1-5): NAGVMQNPRHLVRRRGQEARLRCSPMKGHSHVYWYRQLPEEGLKFMVYLQKENIIDESGMPKERFSAEFPKEGPSILRIQQVVRGDSAAYFCASSPSQGTNQPQHFGDGTRLSIL.

The chain is built from TRBV7-9 and TRBJ2-5; 9 nucleotides match TRBD2. With 5 bases clipped from V and 0 bases from J, the junction kept 10 bases outside the gene matches. Germline V gene data show CDR1 as SEHNR and CDR2 as FQNEAQ (reference sequence). The CDR3 length is 17 residues. The CDR3 DNA reads TGTGCCAGCAGCCTTCCGGGACTAGCAGTGTACCAAGAGACCCAGTACTTC. Amino acid sequence: CASSLPGLAVYQETQYF.

The chain employs TRBV29-1 and TRBJ2-2; D may be TRBD2 (6 bases). Trimming cost V 4 bases and J 1 base, with 10 bases left between them. This CDR3 comprises 14 residues. Germline CDR1 SQVTM, CDR2 ANQGSEA. In nucleotides, the CDR3 is TGCAGCGTTGTGGCTAGCGAGAACACCGGGGAGCTGTTTTTT. Its translation is CSVVASENTGELFF.

The chain employs TRBV6-5 and TRBJ2-5; the D gene is possibly TRBD1 (5 bases). Germline CDR1 and CDR2: MNHEY and SVGAGI. V gave up 4 bases and J gave up 2 bases, with 11 bases separating them. CDR3 length equals 14 residues. The CDR3 nucleotides read TGTGCCAGCAGTTTAGGGGTAGGGCAAGAGACCCAGTACTTC. Residues: CASSLGVGQETQYF.

This rearrangement joins TRBV11-2 to TRBJ1-1; 7 bases agree with TRBD1. The CDR3 has 14 amino acids. Germline CDR1 reads SGHAT; CDR2 reads FQNNGV. V lost 6 bases, J lost 1 base, and 5 bases stayed unmatched. CDR3 nucleotides: TGTGCCAGCAGGCCGAACAGGGGGAACACTGAAGCTTTCTTT. Amino acid sequence: CASRPNRGNTEAFF. Complete variable domain (other parts from reference TRBV11-2 and TRBJ1-1): EAGVAQSPRYKIIEKRQSVAFWCNPISGHATLYWYQQILGQGPKLLIQFQNNGVVDDSQLPKDRFSAERLKGVDSTLKIQPAKLEDSAVYLCASRPNRGNTEAFFGQGTRLTVV.

The chain recombines TRBV5-1 with TRBJ2-6; D not certain. Trimming took 7 bases from V and 0 from J, leaving 8 bases between them. From germline, CDR1 is SGHRS and CDR2 YFSETQ. The CDR3 extends over 14 amino acids. The CDR3 spells CASGESSGANVLTF. In nucleotides, the CDR3 is TGCGCCAGCGGTGAGAGCTCTGGGGCCAACGTCCTGACTTTC.

The V call is TRBV9, the J call TRBJ2-7; 12 bases fit TRBD1. Trimming took 2 bases from V and 3 from J; bases not matched to a gene: 6. The CDR3 contains 16 residues. Looked up from germline, CDR1 is SGDLS and CDR2 is YYNGEE. CDR3: CASSVGTGGRYYEQYF. CDR3 DNA sequence: TGTGCCAGCAGCGTCGGGACAGGGGGCAGGTACTACGAGCAGTACTTC. The full variable domain, completed using reference TRBV9 and TRBJ2-7, is DSGVTQTPKHLITATGQRVTLRCSPRSGDLSVYWYQQSLDQGLQFLIQYYNGEERAKGNILERFSAQQFPDLHSELNLSSLELGDSALYFCASSVGTGGRYYEQYFGPGTRLTVT.

This clone was seen just once. The rearrangement joins TRBV4-3 to TRBJ1-2, with 11 bases identical to TRBD1. After removal of 3 bases from V and 8 bases from J, the junction contained 2 bases not matched to a gene. The CDR3 is made up of 13 amino acids. CDR1 is LGHNA and CDR2 is YSLEER in the germline V gene. In nucleotides, the CDR3 is TGCGCCAGCAGCCAGGGACAGGGGGAAGGCTACACCTTC. Translation: CASSQGQGEGYTF.

The chain has TRBV11-2 and TRBJ2-1, with a tentative D call TRBD1 (6 bases). Germline values: CDR1 SGHAT, CDR2 FQNNGV. The CDR3 runs 14 residues. Trimming cost V 8 bases and J 4 bases, with 15 bases left between them. The CDR3 spells CASARQDLYNEQFF. CDR3 nucleotide sequence: TGTGCCAGCGCTCGACAGGACCTGTACAATGAGCAGTTCTTC.

The rearrangement uses TRBV19 and TRBJ1-5, with D possibly matching TRBD1 (6 bases). The CDR3 runs to 14 residues. V gave up 4 bases and J gave up 5 bases, with 12 bases separating them. Per the germline V gene, CDR1 is LNHDA and CDR2 is SQIVND (reference sequence). The CDR3 is CASSTTGPHQPQHF. The CDR3, as DNA: TGTGCCAGTAGTACCACAGGGCCCCATCAGCCCCAGCATTTT.

The genes are TRBV28 and TRBJ2-3; 7 bases agree with TRBD2. The CDR3 contains 15 residues. V gave up 5 bases and J gave up 3 bases; unmatched junction bases: 8. CDR1 and CDR2 from the germline V gene are MDHEN and SYDVKM. CDR3 nucleotide sequence: TGTGCCAGCAGTCCCGGGACTATGCTGACAGATACGCAGTATTTT. Translated, it gives CASSPGTMLTDTQYF.

The chain employs TRBV19 and TRBJ1-2, with 8 bases matching TRBD1. Germline CDR1 and CDR2: LNHDA and SQIVND (reference sequence). V lost 4 bases, J lost 6 bases, and 7 bases stayed unmatched. The CDR3 runs to 14 residues. The CDR3 DNA reads as TGTGCCAGTAGTAACAAGAGGACAGGGCATGGCTACACCTTC. Protein product: CASSNKRTGHGYTF.

The chain is built from TRBV4-3 and TRBJ2-7; D may be TRBD1 (5 bases). The V end lost 3 bases, the J end lost 2 bases, and 8 bases lay between the germline ends. The germline V gene has CDR1 LGHNA and CDR2 YSLEER. There are 13 residues in the CDR3. The CDR3 nucleotides are TGCGCCAGCAGCCAGACAGATGCCTACGAGCAGTACTTC. Translation: CASSQTDAYEQYF.

The CDR3 is CASSLLTGEASNQPQHF. The CDR3 DNA is TGTGCCAGCAGCCTACTCACAGGGGAGGCAAGCAATCAGCCCCAGCATTTT. J is TRBJ1-5 and V is TRBV7-8; 7 bases fit TRBD1. V lost 5 bases and J lost 1; bases outside the gene matches: 11. The CDR3 is 17 residues long. The germline V gene has CDR1 SGHVS and CDR2 FQNEAQ.

This clone was counted a few times. This chain uses TRBV28 with TRBJ1-2, with 9 bases identical to TRBD1. With 0 bases clipped from V and 6 bases from J, the junction kept 8 bases outside the gene matches. In germline, CDR1 is MDHEN, CDR2 SYDVKM. The CDR3 runs to 16 residues. The CDR3 reads CASSLWGQGKEDGYTF. As DNA, the CDR3 is TGTGCCAGCAGTTTATGGGGACAGGGAAAGGAGGATGGCTACACCTTC.

This chain connects TRBV19 to TRBJ2-6; D perhaps matches TRBD2 (5 bases). Between the trimmed V and J ends, which lost 2 bases and 1 base, there was a span of 18 bases. The CDR3 runs 19 residues. CDR1 and CDR2 from the germline V gene are LNHDA and SQIVND (reference sequence). This CDR3 is CASSIRTLGVVSGANVLTF. In nucleotides, the CDR3 is TGTGCCAGTAGTATAAGGACCTTGGGAGTTGTTTCTGGGGCCAACGTCCTGACTTTC.

This rearrangement joins TRBV10-3 to TRBJ1-1; D call uncertain. The CDR3 covers 12 residues. Germline CDR1 is ENHRY and CDR2 is SYGVKD. V lost 5 bases and J 11 bases, leaving 15 bases between the germline ends. Here the CDR3 DNA reads TGTGCCATCAGTCCGAGAGTTGGTACGGCTTTCTTT. Protein product: CAISPRVGTAFF.

This chain joins TRBV2 and TRBJ2-2; D is unclear. Germline CDR1 is SNHLY and CDR2 is FYNNEI. The CDR3 is made up of 15 amino acids. V shed 4 bases and J shed 6 bases, with 15 bases lying between them. The CDR3 here is CASSGQRPPAGELFF. CDR3 DNA: TGTGCCAGCAGTGGTCAGCGCCCGCCGGCCGGGGAGCTGTTTTTT.

This chain links TRBV6-2 or TRBV6-3 with TRBJ1-5; a weak D match, TRBD1 (5 bases). The CDR3 length is 20 residues. Germline assignment: CDR1 MNHEY and CDR2 SVGEGT. V was shortened by 5 bases and J by 0 bases, with 26 bases between the two germline ends. CDR3 loop: CASSKFRTRKNLDSNQPQHF. The CDR3, as DNA: TGTGCCAGCAGTAAGTTTCGGACAAGAAAGAATTTAGATAGCAATCAGCCCCAGCATTTT.

V is TRBV9 and J is TRBJ2-3; TRBD2 agrees at 8 bases. V trimming: 0 bases; J trimming: 3 bases; junction bases outside the gene matches: 3. Germline V lookup: CDR1 SGDLS, CDR2 YYNGEE. The CDR3 totals 15 residues. As DNA, the CDR3 is TGTGCCAGCAGCGTAGGGCCGGGAGGGACAGATACGCAGTATTTT. This codes for CASSVGPGGTDTQYF. Combining the CDR3 with reference TRBV9 and TRBJ2-3 gives the whole variable domain DSGVTQTPKHLITATGQRVTLRCSPRSGDLSVYWYQQSLDQGLQFLIQYYNGEERAKGNILERFSAQQFPDLHSELNLSSLELGDSALYFCASSVGPGGTDTQYFGPGTRLTVL.

This clone appeared a few times. The chain carries TRBV6-1 and TRBJ2-3, with 12 positions matching TRBD2. The CDR3 has 16 residues. Looked up from germline, CDR1 is MNHNS and CDR2 is SASEGT. Trimming cost V 4 bases and J 2 bases; bases outside gene matches: 4. This CDR3 is CASSALAGGLTDTQYF. DNA for the CDR3: TGTGCCAGCAGTGCACTAGCGGGAGGTCTCACAGATACGCAGTATTTT.

J is TRBJ1-2 and V is TRBV28, with 7 bases fitting TRBD1. The CDR3 consists of 13 residues. Germline V gives CDR1 MDHEN, CDR2 SYDVKM. Germline trimming cut 3 bases from V and 7 bases from J; bases unmatched to any gene: 5. The CDR3 bases are TGTGCCAGCAGTTTTGAGGGGGCCGTTGGCTACACCTTC. Amino acids: CASSFEGAVGYTF.

The chain has TRBV10-3 and TRBJ2-7; TRBD2 might be the D (5 bases). Germline V lookup: CDR1 ENHRY, CDR2 SYGVKD. CDR3 length: 17 residues. The V gene lost 0 bases and the J gene lost 2 bases, with 17 bases spanning the gap. The CDR3 DNA sequence: TGTGCCATCAGTGAGTCCCGAGGGAAAATATTTACCTACGAGCAGTACTTC. Encoded protein: CAISESRGKIFTYEQYF.

The rearrangement links TRBV7-2 to TRBJ2-1; maybe TRBD1 (6 bases). The germline V gene encodes CDR1 SGHTA and CDR2 FQGNSA. Trimming removed 5 bases at V and 5 bases at J, with 22 bases between. The CDR3 has 17 residues. CDR3 DNA: TGTGCCAGCAGCCCACAGAACAGGGCGCTGATCGACAATGAGCAGTTCTTC. Protein: CASSPQNRALIDNEQFF. Based on the CDR3 plus reference TRBV7-2 and TRBJ2-1, the full variable domain is GAGVSQSPSNKVTEKGKDVELRCDPISGHTALYWYRQSLGQGLEFLIYFQGNSAPDKSGLPSDRFSAERTGGSVSTLTIQRTQQEDSAVYLCASSPQNRALIDNEQFFGPGTRLTVL.

The chain combines TRBV6-1 with TRBJ1-4; 7 bases are shared with TRBD1. The CDR3 runs to 16 residues. CDR1 is MNHNS and CDR2 is SASEGT in the germline V gene. The V and J ends lost 4 bases and 0 bases, in that order; junction bases with no gene match: 5. This CDR3 reads CASSGGQISTNEKLFF. The CDR3 DNA reads TGTGCCAGCAGTGGGGGACAGATTTCAACTAATGAAAAACTGTTTTTT.

The rearrangement joins TRBV28 to TRBJ2-3; 11 positions match TRBD2. CDR1 and CDR2 (germline): MDHEN, SYDVKM. This CDR3 is 20 amino acids long. Unmatched junction bases numbered 25, after V lost 5 bases and J lost 9 bases. CDR3: CASSPQMATSGTTFLRTQYF. Here the CDR3 DNA reads TGTGCCAGCAGTCCACAAATGGCGACTAGCGGGACGACCTTTTTGCGGACGCAGTATTTT.